The subject of this entry is one T cell receptor beta chain. This record belongs to a study of neurological immune-mediated disorders. TCRdb re-analysed the 5' RACE reads in MiXCR, keeping a single row per CDR3 protein. The repertoire consists of some 79,000 distinct CDR3 sequences, with 11% to 15% occurring once and the leading ten covering approximately 6.8%. The CDR3 is made up of 13 amino acids. After removal of 10 bases from V and 4 bases from J, the junction contained 6 bases not matched to a gene. Germline-derived CDR1 and CDR2 are MNHNS and SASEGT. Sequenced sample: PBMCs. This TCR was sampled from a woman aged 50 to 65 in good health. This chain links TRBV6-1 with TRBJ2-1, with 8 nucleotides matching TRBD2. CDR3 sequence reads: CATISGTYNEQFF. CDR3 DNA sequence: TGTGCCACCATTAGCGGGACTTACAATGAGCAGTTCTTC.